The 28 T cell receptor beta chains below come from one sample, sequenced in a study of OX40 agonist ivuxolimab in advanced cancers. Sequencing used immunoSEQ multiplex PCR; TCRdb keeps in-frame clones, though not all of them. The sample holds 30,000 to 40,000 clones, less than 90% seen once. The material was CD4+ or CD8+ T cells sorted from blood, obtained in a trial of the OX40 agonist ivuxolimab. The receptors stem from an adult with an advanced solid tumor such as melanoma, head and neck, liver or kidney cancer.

CDR3 sequence (DNA): TGTGCCAGCAGGCCTGGACTCCCCGAGGGGGCCCAGTACTTC. This sequence encodes CASRPGLPEGAQYF. This chain uses TRBV5-4 with TRBJ2-5; maybe TRBD1 (6 bases). The germline gives CDR1 SGHNT, CDR2 YYREEE (reference sequence). V was shortened by 5 bases and J by 9 bases, with 20 bases between the two germline ends. The CDR3 sequence is 14 residues long.

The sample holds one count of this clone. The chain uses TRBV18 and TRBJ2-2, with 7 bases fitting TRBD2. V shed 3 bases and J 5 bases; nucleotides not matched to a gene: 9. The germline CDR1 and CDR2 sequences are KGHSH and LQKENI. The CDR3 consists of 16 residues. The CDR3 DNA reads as TGTGCCAGCTCACCGCGCGGGACTATTAAAACCGGGGAGCTGTTTTTT. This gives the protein CASSPRGTIKTGELFF.

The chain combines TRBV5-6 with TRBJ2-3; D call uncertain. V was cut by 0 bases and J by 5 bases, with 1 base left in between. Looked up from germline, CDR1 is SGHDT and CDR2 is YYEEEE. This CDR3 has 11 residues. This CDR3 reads CASSLGDTQYF. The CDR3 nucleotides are TGTGCCAGCAGCTTGGGAGATACGCAGTATTTT.

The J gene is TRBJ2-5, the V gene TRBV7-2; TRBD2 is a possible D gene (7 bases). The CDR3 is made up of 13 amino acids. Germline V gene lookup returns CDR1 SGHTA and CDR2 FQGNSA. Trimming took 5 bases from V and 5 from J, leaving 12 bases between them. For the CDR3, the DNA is TGTGCCAGCAGCGTCCGGGGGGCGGAGACCCAGTACTTC. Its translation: CASSVRGAETQYF.

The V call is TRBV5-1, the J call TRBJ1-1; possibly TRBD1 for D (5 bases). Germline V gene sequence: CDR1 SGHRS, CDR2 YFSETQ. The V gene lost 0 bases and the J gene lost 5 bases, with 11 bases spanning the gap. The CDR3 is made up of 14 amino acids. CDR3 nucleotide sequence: TGCGCCAGCAGCTTGGTGTCGGGGGGGACTGAAGCTTTCTTT. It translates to CASSLVSGGTEAFF.

The chain's CDR3 is CASAPSGGRGETQYF. In nucleotides, the CDR3 is TGCGCCAGCGCCCCTAGCGGGGGGCGGGGGGAGACCCAGTACTTC. The chain is built from TRBV5-1 and TRBJ2-5, with 11 nucleotides matching TRBD2. This CDR3 has 15 residues. Germline V lookup: CDR1 SGHRS, CDR2 YFSETQ. V dropped 7 bases and J dropped 5; count of bases not matched to a gene: 10.

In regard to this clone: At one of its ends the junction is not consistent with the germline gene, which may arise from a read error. The CDR3 region is CASSLATSGIRGEQFF. The CDR3 nucleotides read TGTGCCAGCAGCCTAGCGACTAGCGGGATAAGGGGTGAGCAGTTCTTC. The chain combines TRBV7-6 with TRBJ2-1; 11 bases align to TRBD2. Germline CDR1 SGHVS, CDR2 FNYEAQ. The CDR3 is 16 amino acids.

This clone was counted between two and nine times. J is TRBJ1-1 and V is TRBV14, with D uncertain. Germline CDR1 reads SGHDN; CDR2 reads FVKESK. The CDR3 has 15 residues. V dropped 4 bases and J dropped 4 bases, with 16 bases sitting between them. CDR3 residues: CASSRVRGGLTEAFF. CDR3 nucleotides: TGTGCCAGCAGCCGGGTCCGGGGAGGGCTCACTGAAGCTTTCTTT.

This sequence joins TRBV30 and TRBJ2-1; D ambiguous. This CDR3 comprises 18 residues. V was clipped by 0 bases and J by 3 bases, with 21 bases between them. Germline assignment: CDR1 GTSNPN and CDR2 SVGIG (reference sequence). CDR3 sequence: CAWSVNSTTPMYYNEQFF. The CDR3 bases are TGTGCCTGGAGTGTAAATAGTACGACCCCGATGTACTACAATGAGCAGTTCTTC.

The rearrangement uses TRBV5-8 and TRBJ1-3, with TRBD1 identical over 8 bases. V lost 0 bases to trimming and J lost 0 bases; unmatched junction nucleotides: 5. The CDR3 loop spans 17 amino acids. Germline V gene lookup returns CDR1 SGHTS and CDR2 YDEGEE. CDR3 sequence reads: CASSLAQGAASGNTIYF. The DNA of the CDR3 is TGTGCCAGCAGCTTGGCCCAGGGGGCGGCCTCTGGAAACACCATATATTTT.

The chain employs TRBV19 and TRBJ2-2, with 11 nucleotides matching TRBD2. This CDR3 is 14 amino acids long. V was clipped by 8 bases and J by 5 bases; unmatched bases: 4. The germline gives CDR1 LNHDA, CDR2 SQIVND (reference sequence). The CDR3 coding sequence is TGTGCCAGTTTAGCGGGAGGGTCAACCGGGGAGCTGTTTTTT. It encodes CASLAGGSTGELFF.

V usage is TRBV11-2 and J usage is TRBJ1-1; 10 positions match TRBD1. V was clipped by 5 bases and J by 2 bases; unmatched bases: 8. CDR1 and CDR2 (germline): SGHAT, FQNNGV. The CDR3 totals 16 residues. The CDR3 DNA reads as TGTGCCAGCAGCCCGCCGACAGGGGGCTACAACACTGAAGCTTTCTTT. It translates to CASSPPTGGYNTEAFF.

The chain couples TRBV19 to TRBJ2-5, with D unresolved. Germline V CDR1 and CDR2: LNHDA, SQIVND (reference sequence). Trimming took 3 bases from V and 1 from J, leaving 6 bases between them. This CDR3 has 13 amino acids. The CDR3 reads CASSMAFQETQYF. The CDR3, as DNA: TGTGCCAGTAGTATGGCCTTCCAAGAGACCCAGTACTTC.

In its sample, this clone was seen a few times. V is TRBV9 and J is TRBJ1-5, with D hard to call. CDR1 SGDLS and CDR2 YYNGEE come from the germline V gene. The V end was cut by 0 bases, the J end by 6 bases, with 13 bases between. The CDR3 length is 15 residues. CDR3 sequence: CASSVGVGGSQPQHF. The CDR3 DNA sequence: TGTGCCAGCAGCGTAGGGGTAGGTGGGAGTCAGCCCCAGCATTTT.

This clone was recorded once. CDR3 nucleotides: TGTGCCAGCAGCCCAATGATGCGGGAGGAAAACCGGCAGTTCTTC. This translates into CASSPMMREENRQFF. This sequence joins TRBV7-2 and TRBJ2-1, with 8 bases lining up with TRBD2. Germline loops: CDR1 SGHTA, CDR2 FQGNSA. This CDR3 comprises 15 residues. V shed 5 bases and J 12 bases; nucleotides not matched to a gene: 15.

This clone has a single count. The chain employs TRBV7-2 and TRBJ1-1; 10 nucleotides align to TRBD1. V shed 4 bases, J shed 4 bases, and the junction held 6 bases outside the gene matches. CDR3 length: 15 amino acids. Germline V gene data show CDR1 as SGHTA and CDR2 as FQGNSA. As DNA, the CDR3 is TGTGCCAGCAGCTGGGCTAGGACAGGGGGCACTGAAGCTTTCTTT. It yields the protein CASSWARTGGTEAFF.

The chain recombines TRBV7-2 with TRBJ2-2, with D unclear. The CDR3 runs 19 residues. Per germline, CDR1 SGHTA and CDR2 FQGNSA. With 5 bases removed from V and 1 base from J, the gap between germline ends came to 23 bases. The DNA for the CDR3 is TGTGCCAGCAGCCCGAGTTTCATGGCTCTGCTGCTGAACACCGGGGAGCTGTTTTTT. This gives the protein CASSPSFMALLLNTGELFF.

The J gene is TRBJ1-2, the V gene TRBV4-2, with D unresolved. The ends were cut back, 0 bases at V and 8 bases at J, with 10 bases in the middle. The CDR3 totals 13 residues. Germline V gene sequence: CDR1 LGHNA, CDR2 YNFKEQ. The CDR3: CASSQEGSWGYTF. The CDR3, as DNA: TGTGCCAGCAGCCAAGAAGGGTCTTGGGGCTACACCTTC.

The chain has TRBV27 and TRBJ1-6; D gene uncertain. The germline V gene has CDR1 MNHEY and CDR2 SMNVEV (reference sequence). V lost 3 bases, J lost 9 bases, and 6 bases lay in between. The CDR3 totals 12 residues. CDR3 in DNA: TGTGCCAGCAGTTTCACATCTTCACCCCTCCACTTT. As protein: CASSFTSSPLHF.

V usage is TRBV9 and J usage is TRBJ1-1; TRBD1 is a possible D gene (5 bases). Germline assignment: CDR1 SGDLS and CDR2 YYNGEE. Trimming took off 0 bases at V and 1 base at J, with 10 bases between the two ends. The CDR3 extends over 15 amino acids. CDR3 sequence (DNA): TGTGCCAGCAGCGTAGGCGGCAGGGCGAACACTGAAGCTTTCTTT. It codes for CASSVGGRANTEAFF.

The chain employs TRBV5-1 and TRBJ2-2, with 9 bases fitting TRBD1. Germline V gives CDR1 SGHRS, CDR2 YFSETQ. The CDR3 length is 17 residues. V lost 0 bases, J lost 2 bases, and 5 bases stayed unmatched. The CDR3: CASSLAVGQGNTGELFF. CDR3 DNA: TGCGCCAGCAGCTTGGCCGTGGGACAGGGTAACACCGGGGAGCTGTTTTTT.

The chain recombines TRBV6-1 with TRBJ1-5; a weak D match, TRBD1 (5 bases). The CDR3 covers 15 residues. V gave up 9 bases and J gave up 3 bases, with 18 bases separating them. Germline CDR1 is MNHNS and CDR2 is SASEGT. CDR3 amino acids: CASGTAGLTNQPQHF. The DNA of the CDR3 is TGTGCCAGTGGTACCGCAGGGCTTACCAATCAGCCCCAGCATTTT.

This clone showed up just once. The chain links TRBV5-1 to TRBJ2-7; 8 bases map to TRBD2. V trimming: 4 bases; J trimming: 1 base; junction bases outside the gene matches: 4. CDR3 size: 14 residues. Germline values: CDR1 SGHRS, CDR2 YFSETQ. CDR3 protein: CASSGSGGSYEQYF. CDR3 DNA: TGCGCCAGCAGCGGGAGCGGGGGTTCCTACGAGCAGTACTTC.

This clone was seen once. The CDR3 region is CASSYSGDSGSPLHF. CDR3 sequence (DNA): TGTGCCAGCAGTTACTCGGGGGACAGCGGTTCACCCCTCCACTTT. The rearrangement joins TRBV6-5 to TRBJ1-6, with 7 bases matching TRBD1. V lost 0 bases and J lost 9; bases outside the gene matches: 5. Germline values: CDR1 MNHEY, CDR2 SVGAGI. CDR3 length: 15 residues.

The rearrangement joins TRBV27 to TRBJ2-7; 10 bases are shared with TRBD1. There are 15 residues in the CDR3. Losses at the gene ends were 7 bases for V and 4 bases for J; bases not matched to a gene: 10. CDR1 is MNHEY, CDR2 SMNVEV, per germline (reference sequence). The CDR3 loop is CASMRDRGFPYEQYF. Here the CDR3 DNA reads TGTGCCAGCATGCGGGACAGGGGTTTCCCTTACGAGCAGTACTTC.

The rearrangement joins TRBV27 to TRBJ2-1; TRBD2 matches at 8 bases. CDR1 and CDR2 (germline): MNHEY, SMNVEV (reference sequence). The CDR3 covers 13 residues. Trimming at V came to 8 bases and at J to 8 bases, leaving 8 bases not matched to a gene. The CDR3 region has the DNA TGTGCCAGCCAGGGCGGGAGGACCTATGAGCAGTTCTTC. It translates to CASQGGRTYEQFF.

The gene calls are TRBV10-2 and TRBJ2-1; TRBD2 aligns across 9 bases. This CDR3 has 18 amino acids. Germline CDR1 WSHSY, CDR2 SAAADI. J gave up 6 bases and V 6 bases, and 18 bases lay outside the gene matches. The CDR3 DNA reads TGCGCCAGCAGCCCAACGAGGCTAGCGGGAAGATTCGGCAATGAGCAGTTCTTC. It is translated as CASSPTRLAGRFGNEQFF.

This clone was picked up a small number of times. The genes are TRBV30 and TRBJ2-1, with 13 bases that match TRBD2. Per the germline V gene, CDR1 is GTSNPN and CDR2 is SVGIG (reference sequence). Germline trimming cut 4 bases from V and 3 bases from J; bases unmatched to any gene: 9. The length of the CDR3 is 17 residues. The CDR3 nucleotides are TGTGCCTGGATTACAACGGGACTAGCGGGAAACTACAATGAGCAGTTCTTC. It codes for CAWITTGLAGNYNEQFF. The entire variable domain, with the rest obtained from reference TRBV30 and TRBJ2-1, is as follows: SQTIHQWPATLVQPVGSPLSLECTVEGTSNPNLYWYRQAAGRGLQLLFYSVGIGQISSEVPQNLSASRPQDRQFILSSKKLLLSDSGFYLCAWITTGLAGNYNEQFFGPGTRLTVL.